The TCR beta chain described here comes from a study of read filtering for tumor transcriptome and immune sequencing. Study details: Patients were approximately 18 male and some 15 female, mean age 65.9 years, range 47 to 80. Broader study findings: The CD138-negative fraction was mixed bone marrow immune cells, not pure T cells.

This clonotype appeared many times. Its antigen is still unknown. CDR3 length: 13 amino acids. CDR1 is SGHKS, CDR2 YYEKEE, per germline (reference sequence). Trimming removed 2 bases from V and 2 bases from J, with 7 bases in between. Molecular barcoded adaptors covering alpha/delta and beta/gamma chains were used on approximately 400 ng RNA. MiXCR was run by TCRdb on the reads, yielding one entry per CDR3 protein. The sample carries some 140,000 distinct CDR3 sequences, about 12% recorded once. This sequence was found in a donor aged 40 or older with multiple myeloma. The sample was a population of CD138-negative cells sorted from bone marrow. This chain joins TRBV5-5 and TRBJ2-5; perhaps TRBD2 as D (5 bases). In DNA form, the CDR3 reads TGTGCCAGCAGCTTAAGAGGGCAAGAGACCCAGTACTTC. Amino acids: CASSLRGQETQYF.